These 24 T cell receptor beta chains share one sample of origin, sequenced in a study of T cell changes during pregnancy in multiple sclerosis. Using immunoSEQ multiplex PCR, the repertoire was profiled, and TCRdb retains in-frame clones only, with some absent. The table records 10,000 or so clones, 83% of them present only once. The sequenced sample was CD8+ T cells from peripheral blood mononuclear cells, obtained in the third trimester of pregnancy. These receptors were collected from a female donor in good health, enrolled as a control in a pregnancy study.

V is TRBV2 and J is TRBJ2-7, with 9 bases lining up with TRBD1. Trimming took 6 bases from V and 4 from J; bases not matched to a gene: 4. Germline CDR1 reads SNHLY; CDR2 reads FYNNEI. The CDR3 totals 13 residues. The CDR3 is CASSKTGGYEQYF. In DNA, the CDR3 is TGTGCCAGCAGCAAGACAGGGGGGTACGAGCAGTACTTC.

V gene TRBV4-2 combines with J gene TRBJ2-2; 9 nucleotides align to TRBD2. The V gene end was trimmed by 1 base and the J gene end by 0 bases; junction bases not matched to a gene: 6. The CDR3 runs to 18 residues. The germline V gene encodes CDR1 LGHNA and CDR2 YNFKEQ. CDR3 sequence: CASSQGLAERTNTGELFF. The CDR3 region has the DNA TGTGCCAGCAGCCAAGGACTAGCGGAAAGGACGAACACCGGGGAGCTGTTTTTT.

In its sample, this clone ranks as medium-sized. The CDR3 region is CAWSLTSGSGYEQYF. For the CDR3, the DNA is TGTGCCTGGAGCCTAACTAGCGGGAGTGGGTACGAGCAGTACTTC. V usage is TRBV30 and J usage is TRBJ2-7; 11 bases align to TRBD2. The CDR3 extends over 15 amino acids. Germline assignment: CDR1 GTSNPN and CDR2 SVGIG (reference sequence). The V and J ends lost 3 bases and 4 bases, in that order; junction bases with no gene match: 8.

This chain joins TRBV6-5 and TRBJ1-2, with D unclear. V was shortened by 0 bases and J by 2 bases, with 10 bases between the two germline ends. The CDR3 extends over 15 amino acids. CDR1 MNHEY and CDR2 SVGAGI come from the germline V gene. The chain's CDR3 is CASSYSAEVNYGYTF. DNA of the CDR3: TGTGCCAGCAGTTACTCGGCAGAGGTGAACTATGGCTACACCTTC.

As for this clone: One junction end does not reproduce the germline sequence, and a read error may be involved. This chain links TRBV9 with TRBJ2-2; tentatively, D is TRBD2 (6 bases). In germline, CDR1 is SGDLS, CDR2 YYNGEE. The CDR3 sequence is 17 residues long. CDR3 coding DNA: TGTGCCGGCAGCGCAGCCCATGGGGGACTGAACACCGGGGAGCTGTTTTTT. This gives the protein CAGSAAHGGLNTGELFF.

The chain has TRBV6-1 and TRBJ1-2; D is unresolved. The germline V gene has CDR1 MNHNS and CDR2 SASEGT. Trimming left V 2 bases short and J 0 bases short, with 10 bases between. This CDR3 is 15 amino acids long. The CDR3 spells CASSELAGANYGYTF. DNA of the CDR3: TGTGCCAGCAGTGAACTGGCCGGAGCTAACTATGGCTACACCTTC.

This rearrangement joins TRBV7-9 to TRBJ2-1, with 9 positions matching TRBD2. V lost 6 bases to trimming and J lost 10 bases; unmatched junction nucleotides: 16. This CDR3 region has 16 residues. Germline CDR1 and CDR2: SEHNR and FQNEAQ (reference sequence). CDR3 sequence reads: CASRGLLAGLPGEQFF. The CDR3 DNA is TGTGCCAGCAGAGGACTGCTAGCGGGACTCCCCGGGGAGCAGTTCTTC.

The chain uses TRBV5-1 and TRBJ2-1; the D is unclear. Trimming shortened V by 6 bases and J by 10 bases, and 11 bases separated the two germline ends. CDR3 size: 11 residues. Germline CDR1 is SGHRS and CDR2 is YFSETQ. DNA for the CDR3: TGCGCCAGCACTTGGGCAAGCGAGCAGTTCTTC. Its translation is CASTWASEQFF.

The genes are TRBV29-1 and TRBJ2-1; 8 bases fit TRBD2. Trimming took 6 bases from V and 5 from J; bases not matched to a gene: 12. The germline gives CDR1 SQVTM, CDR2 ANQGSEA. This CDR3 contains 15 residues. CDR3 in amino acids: CSVAGGTRPDNEQFF. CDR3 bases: TGCAGCGTCGCCGGAGGGACTAGGCCCGACAATGAGCAGTTCTTC.

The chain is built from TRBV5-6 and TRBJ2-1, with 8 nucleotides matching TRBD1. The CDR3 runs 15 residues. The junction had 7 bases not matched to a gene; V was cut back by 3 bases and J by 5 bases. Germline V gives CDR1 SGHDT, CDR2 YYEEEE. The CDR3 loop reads CASSSGQGPNNEQFF. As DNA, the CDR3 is TGTGCCAGCAGCTCAGGACAGGGACCAAACAATGAGCAGTTCTTC.

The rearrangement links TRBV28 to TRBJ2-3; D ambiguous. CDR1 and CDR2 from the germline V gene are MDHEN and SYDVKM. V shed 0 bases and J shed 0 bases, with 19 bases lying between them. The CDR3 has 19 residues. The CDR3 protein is CASSLWPPETEPSTDTQYF. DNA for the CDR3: TGTGCCAGCAGTTTATGGCCCCCCGAAACAGAACCTAGCACAGATACGCAGTATTTT.

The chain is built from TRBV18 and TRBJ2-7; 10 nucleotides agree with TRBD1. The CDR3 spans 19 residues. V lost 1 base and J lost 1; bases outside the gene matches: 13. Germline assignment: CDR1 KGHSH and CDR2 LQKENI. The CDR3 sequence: CASSPQVGTGAFRSYEQYF. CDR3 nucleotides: TGTGCCAGCTCACCACAAGTCGGGACAGGGGCCTTTAGATCCTACGAGCAGTACTTC.

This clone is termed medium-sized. The CDR3 spells CASSQDLASSYEQYF. The CDR3 DNA is TGTGCCAGCAGCCAAGATCTAGCGAGCTCCTACGAGCAGTACTTC. This rearrangement joins TRBV4-2 to TRBJ2-7, with a possible D match to TRBD2 (6 bases). Trimming pared 0 bases from V and 0 bases from J, leaving 9 bases between. This CDR3 region has 15 residues. Germline lookup yields CDR1 LGHNA and CDR2 YNFKEQ.

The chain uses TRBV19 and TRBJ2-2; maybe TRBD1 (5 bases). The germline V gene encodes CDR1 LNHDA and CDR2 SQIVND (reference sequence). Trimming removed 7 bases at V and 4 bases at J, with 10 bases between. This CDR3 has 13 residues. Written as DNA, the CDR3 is TGTGCCAGTACCTCAGGGCCCACCGGGGAGCTGTTTTTT. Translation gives CASTSGPTGELFF.

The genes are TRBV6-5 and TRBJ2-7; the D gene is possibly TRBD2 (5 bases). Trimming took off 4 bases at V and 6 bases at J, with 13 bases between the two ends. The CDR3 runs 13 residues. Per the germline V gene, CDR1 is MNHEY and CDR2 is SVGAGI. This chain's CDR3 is CASSSRTSREQYF. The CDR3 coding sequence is TGTGCCAGCAGTTCCAGGACTTCTCGCGAGCAGTACTTC.

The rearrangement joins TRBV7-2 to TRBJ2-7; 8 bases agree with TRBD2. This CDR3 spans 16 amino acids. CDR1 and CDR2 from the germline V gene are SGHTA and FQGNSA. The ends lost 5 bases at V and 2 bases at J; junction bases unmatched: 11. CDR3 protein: CASSLTDTSGPYEQYF. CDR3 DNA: TGTGCCAGCAGCCTAACGGACACTAGCGGTCCCTACGAGCAGTACTTC.

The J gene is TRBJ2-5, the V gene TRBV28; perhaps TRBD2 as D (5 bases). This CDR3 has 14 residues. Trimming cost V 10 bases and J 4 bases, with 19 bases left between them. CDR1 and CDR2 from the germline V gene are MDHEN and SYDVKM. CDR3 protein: CATIPLGVGETQYF. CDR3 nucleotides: TGTGCCACCATCCCACTAGGCGTGGGAGAGACCCAGTACTTC.

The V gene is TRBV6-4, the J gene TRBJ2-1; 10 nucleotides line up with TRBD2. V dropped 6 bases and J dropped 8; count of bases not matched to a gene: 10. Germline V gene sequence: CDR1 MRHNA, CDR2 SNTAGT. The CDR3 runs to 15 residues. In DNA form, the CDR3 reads TGTGCCAGCAGCGGGTCAGCGGGGGGGCTCCATGAGCAGTTCTTC. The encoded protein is CASSGSAGGLHEQFF.

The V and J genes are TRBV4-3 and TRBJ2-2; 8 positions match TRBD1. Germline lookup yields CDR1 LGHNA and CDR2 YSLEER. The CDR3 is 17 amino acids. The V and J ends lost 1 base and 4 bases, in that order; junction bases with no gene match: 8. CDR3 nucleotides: TGCGCCAGCAGCCAAGCCCCGGGACAGGCGCCCACCGGGGAGCTGTTTTTT. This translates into CASSQAPGQAPTGELFF.

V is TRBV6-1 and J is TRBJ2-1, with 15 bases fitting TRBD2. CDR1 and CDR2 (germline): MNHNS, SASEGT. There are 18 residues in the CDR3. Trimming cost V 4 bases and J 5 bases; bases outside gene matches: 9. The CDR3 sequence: CASSGGTSGRYKDNEQFF. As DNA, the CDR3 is TGTGCCAGCAGTGGAGGGACTAGCGGGAGGTACAAAGACAATGAGCAGTTCTTC.

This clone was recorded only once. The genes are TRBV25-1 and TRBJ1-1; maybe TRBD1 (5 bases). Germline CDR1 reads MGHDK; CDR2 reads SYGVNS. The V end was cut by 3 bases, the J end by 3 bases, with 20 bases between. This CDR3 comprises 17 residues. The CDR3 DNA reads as TGTGCCAGCAGTGAGATTGCTGCGAGGGACTGGGACACTGAAGCTTTCTTT. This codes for CASSEIAARDWDTEAFF.

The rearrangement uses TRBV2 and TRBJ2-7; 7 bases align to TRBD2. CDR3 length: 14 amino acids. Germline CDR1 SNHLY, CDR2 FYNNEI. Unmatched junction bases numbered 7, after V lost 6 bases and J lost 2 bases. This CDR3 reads CASSRRDYPYEQYF. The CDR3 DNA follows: TGTGCCAGCAGCCGCCGGGACTACCCCTACGAGCAGTACTTC.

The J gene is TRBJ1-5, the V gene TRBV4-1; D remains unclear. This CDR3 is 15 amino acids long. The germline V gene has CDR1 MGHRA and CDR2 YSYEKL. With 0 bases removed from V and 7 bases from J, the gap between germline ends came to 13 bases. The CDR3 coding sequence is TGCGCCAGCAGCCAAGAAGTCCGGGTAGAGCAGCCCCAGCATTTT. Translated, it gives CASSQEVRVEQPQHF.

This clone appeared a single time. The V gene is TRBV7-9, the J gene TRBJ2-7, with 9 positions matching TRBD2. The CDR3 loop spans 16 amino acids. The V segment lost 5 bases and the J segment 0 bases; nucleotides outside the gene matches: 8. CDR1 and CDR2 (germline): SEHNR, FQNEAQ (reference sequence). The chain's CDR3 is CASSHRLAVSSYEQYF. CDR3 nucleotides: TGTGCCAGCAGCCACCGACTAGCGGTGAGCTCCTACGAGCAGTACTTC.